This T cell receptor (beta chain) was documented in a study of cytomegalovirus exposure and HLA in healthy donors. For the study at large: A prior analysis found about 120 million unique TCR beta sequences from around 180 million T cells.

This PCR relied on a set of 60 Vbeta primers and 13 Jbeta primers. Clones were read by immunoSEQ multiplex PCR, and TCRdb kept only the in-frame ones, dropping some. The table includes about 150,000 clones, more than 9.5% detected once. Overall study findings and caveats: Rare TCR sequences predominated, though certain public TCRs were found in many donors. In vitro experiments confirmed that a few CMV-associated chains were specific for CMV antigens. Excluded were some V segments that proved indistinguishable, including TRBV6-2 and TRBV6-3.

Germline CDR1 is MNHNY and CDR2 is SVGAGI (reference sequence). The CDR3 extends over 14 amino acids. The V end lost 0 bases, the J end lost 7 bases, and 10 bases lay between the germline ends. This clone was observed a handful of times. Its antigen is unidentified. The V gene is TRBV6-6, the J gene TRBJ2-1, with D tentatively TRBD1 (5 bases). The sequence derives from a man in his fifties or sixties in good health and CMV-seronegative. The material sequenced was PBMCs. The CDR3 DNA is TGTGCCAGCAGTTACTCAGGGGCCACTAATGAGCAGTTCTTC. Amino acid sequence: CASSYSGATNEQFF.